The rows below give T cell receptor beta chains drawn from one sample of a study of T cell changes during pregnancy in multiple sclerosis. The repertoire was sequenced with immunoSEQ multiplex PCR; TCRdb's copy has only in-frame clones and lacks some. The table shows roughly 93,000 clones, with just over 90% occurring only once. This specimen consisted of peripheral blood, obtained after pregnancy. These receptors originate from a female donor in good health, enrolled as a control in a pregnancy study. Both conserved end residues are part of each CDR3. Fields, in order: V gene, D gene, J gene, clone size, CDR3 DNA, CDR3 protein. A D gene is named only where the DNA matches it firmly. Not all rows give a size; the values are once, few, many and, for expanded clones, a class.

v_call: TRBV5-1; d_call: .; j_call: TRBJ2-5; clone_size: .; cdr3_nt: TGCGCCAGCAGCTTCGGACAGCTCCAAGAGACCCAGTACTTC; cdr3_aa: CASSFGQLQETQYF
v_call: TRBV14; d_call: .; j_call: TRBJ1-2; clone_size: few; cdr3_nt: TGTGCCAGCAGCCCGGGGGGCCATGGCTACACCTTC; cdr3_aa: CASSPGGHGYTF
v_call: TRBV2; d_call: .; j_call: TRBJ2-1; clone_size: once; cdr3_nt: TGTGCCAGCAGTGAACCCACTGGGGCGCTCTTC; cdr3_aa: CASSEPTGALF
v_call: TRBV28; d_call: .; j_call: TRBJ1-3; clone_size: once; cdr3_nt: TGTGCCAGCAGTTTATCGCCCGGCAGGCGAAGTTCAGGCACCATATATTTT; cdr3_aa: CASSLSPGRRSSGTIYF
v_call: TRBV19; d_call: TRBD2; j_call: TRBJ2-3; clone_size: .; cdr3_nt: TGTGCCAGTAGTAGCGGGGGGTTCACAGATACGCAGTATTTT; cdr3_aa: CASSSGGFTDTQYF
v_call: TRBV6-5; d_call: .; j_call: TRBJ2-3; clone_size: once; cdr3_nt: TGTGCCAGCAGTCGAAACATAGATACGCAGTATTTT; cdr3_aa: CASSRNIDTQYF
v_call: TRBV7-9; d_call: .; j_call: TRBJ2-7; clone_size: .; cdr3_nt: TGTGCCAGCAGCTCCCGAGGGAAGCAGTACTTC; cdr3_aa: CASSSRGKQYF
v_call: TRBV6-5; d_call: TRBD1; j_call: TRBJ1-2; clone_size: few; cdr3_nt: TGTGCCAGCAGAAAATTGGGACAGGGAGTTGGCTACACCTTC; cdr3_aa: CASRKLGQGVGYTF
v_call: TRBV10-3; d_call: TRBD1; j_call: TRBJ2-4; clone_size: .; cdr3_nt: TGTGCCATCGGCGGAGGACAGGGGGACATTCAGTACTTC; cdr3_aa: CAIGGGQGDIQYF
v_call: TRBV28; d_call: .; j_call: TRBJ1-2; clone_size: .; cdr3_nt: TGTGCCAGCACCTACCCAGGGGTTTATGGCTACACCTTC; cdr3_aa: CASTYPGVYGYTF
v_call: TRBV2; d_call: TRBD2; j_call: TRBJ2-3; clone_size: .; cdr3_nt: TGTGCCAGCAGCCTTCGGGGGGGGAACTATACGCAGTATTTT; cdr3_aa: CASSLRGGNYTQYF
v_call: TRBV6-5; d_call: .; j_call: TRBJ1-2; clone_size: .; cdr3_nt: TGTGCCAGCAGTCCCGGGAGGGTAATTGGCTACACCTTC; cdr3_aa: CASSPGRVIGYTF
v_call: TRBV5-6; d_call: TRBD2; j_call: TRBJ2-1; clone_size: .; cdr3_nt: TGTGCCAGCAGTCTGGGACTAGCGGGATTCAATGAGCAGTTCTTC; cdr3_aa: CASSLGLAGFNEQFF
v_call: TRBV29-1; d_call: .; j_call: TRBJ1-1; clone_size: few; cdr3_nt: TGCAGCGTCTACGGTGTGAGCACTGAAGCTTTCTTT; cdr3_aa: CSVYGVSTEAFF
v_call: TRBV19; d_call: TRBD2; j_call: TRBJ2-1; clone_size: .; cdr3_nt: TGTGCCAGTAGTATAGGAGCGGGGGTCTACAATGAGCAGTTCTTC; cdr3_aa: CASSIGAGVYNEQFF
v_call: TRBV7-9; d_call: .; j_call: TRBJ1-6; clone_size: .; cdr3_nt: TGTGCCAGCAGCCTGACGGGAGATTCACCCCTCCACTTT; cdr3_aa: CASSLTGDSPLHF
v_call: TRBV27; d_call: TRBD2; j_call: TRBJ2-1; clone_size: once; cdr3_nt: TGTGCCAGCAGTTTATTGGAGCGGGAGATAGGGAATGAGCAGTTCTTC; cdr3_aa: CASSLLEREIGNEQFF
v_call: TRBV19; d_call: .; j_call: TRBJ2-1; clone_size: once; cdr3_nt: TGTGCCAGTAGTGGCGATGGACAGAACTCCTACAATGAGCAGTTCTTC; cdr3_aa: CASSGDGQNSYNEQFF
v_call: TRBV18; d_call: .; j_call: TRBJ2-5; clone_size: .; cdr3_nt: TGTGCCAGCATGTATGGCGGGGAGGAGACCCAGTACTTC; cdr3_aa: CASMYGGEETQYF
v_call: TRBV7-3; d_call: .; j_call: TRBJ2-1; clone_size: .; cdr3_nt: TGTGCCAGCAGCTTACTAGCTACAGCGCGTAATGAGCAGTTCTTC; cdr3_aa: CASSLLATARNEQFF
v_call: TRBV7-9; d_call: .; j_call: TRBJ1-3; clone_size: .; cdr3_nt: TGTGCCAGCAGCCCTAGGGCAGGGTATCCCTCTGGAAACACCATATATTTT; cdr3_aa: CASSPRAGYPSGNTIYF
v_call: TRBV9; d_call: .; j_call: TRBJ2-3; clone_size: .; cdr3_nt: TGTGCCAGCAGCGACTTGCGGGGCACAGATACGCAGTATTTT; cdr3_aa: CASSDLRGTDTQYF
v_call: TRBV18; d_call: .; j_call: TRBJ2-7; clone_size: .; cdr3_nt: TGTGCCAGCTCACCACCGCGTACGGCCTACGAGCAGTACTTC; cdr3_aa: CASSPPRTAYEQYF
v_call: TRBV7-8; d_call: TRBD1; j_call: TRBJ2-2; clone_size: .; cdr3_nt: TGTGCCAGCAGCACTTACAGGGGGCCCGGAGACACCGGGGAGCTGTTTTTT; cdr3_aa: CASSTYRGPGDTGELFF
v_call: TRBV18; d_call: TRBD1; j_call: TRBJ1-2; clone_size: .; cdr3_nt: TGTGCCAGCTCACCACCGGGACAGGCCTGGGGCTACACCTTC; cdr3_aa: CASSPPGQAWGYTF
v_call: TRBV7-2; d_call: TRBD2; j_call: TRBJ2-3; clone_size: once; cdr3_nt: TGTGCCAGCAGTTTTGCAGCGGGGGCTACAGATACGCAGTATTTT; cdr3_aa: CASSFAAGATDTQYF
v_call: TRBV11-2; d_call: .; j_call: TRBJ1-6; clone_size: .; cdr3_nt: TGTGCCAGCAGCGCCCTTTTCGGGTATAATTCACCCCTCCACTTT; cdr3_aa: CASSALFGYNSPLHF
v_call: TRBV28; d_call: TRBD1; j_call: TRBJ1-1; clone_size: .; cdr3_nt: TGTGCCAGCCGAACAGGGGGCGCCGGGATGAACACTGAAGCTTTCTTT; cdr3_aa: CASRTGGAGMNTEAFF
v_call: TRBV7-3; d_call: .; j_call: TRBJ1-1; clone_size: .; cdr3_nt: TGTGCCAGCAGCCCCAGCGGGGGAAGAAACACTGAAGCTTTCTTT; cdr3_aa: CASSPSGGRNTEAFF
v_call: TRBV5-6; d_call: TRBD1; j_call: TRBJ1-5; clone_size: .; cdr3_nt: TGTGCCAGCAGCCTGAGGGCAGGGGGGTTTAGCAATCAGCCCCAGCATTTT; cdr3_aa: CASSLRAGGFSNQPQHF
v_call: TRBV6-1; d_call: .; j_call: TRBJ1-1; clone_size: .; cdr3_nt: TGTGCCAGCAGTGATTACAGGGACAACACTGAAGCTTTCTTT; cdr3_aa: CASSDYRDNTEAFF
v_call: TRBV15; d_call: .; j_call: TRBJ1-2; clone_size: .; cdr3_nt: TGTGCCACCAGCCCGGCAGGGTCAGGTGGCTACACCTTC; cdr3_aa: CATSPAGSGGYTF
v_call: TRBV9; d_call: TRBD2; j_call: TRBJ2-1; clone_size: .; cdr3_nt: TGTGCCAGCAGCACAACTAGCGGGAGGGTTGCCTACAATGAGCAGTTCTTC; cdr3_aa: CASSTTSGRVAYNEQFF
v_call: TRBV6-5; d_call: TRBD1; j_call: TRBJ1-5; clone_size: .; cdr3_nt: TGTGCCAGCAGTTACACAGGGGGCGGTCAGCCCCAGCATTTT; cdr3_aa: CASSYTGGGQPQHF
v_call: TRBV15; d_call: TRBD2; j_call: TRBJ2-5; clone_size: few; cdr3_nt: TGTGCCACCAGCAGACTAGCGGGAGGGTGGGAGACCCAGTACTTC; cdr3_aa: CATSRLAGGWETQYF
v_call: TRBV5-5; d_call: .; j_call: TRBJ1-1; clone_size: .; cdr3_nt: TGTGCCAGCAGCCCCGCAGTGAACACTGAAGCTTTCTTT; cdr3_aa: CASSPAVNTEAFF
v_call: TRBV19; d_call: TRBD1; j_call: TRBJ2-5; clone_size: .; cdr3_nt: TGTGCCAGCCAGAAATTGGACAGGACCGGTAGACAAGAGACCCAGTACTTC; cdr3_aa: CASQKLDRTGRQETQYF
v_call: TRBV5-4; d_call: .; j_call: TRBJ2-3; clone_size: .; cdr3_nt: TGTGCCAGCAGCTTGGAGCACCCCACAGATACGCAGTATTTT; cdr3_aa: CASSLEHPTDTQYF
v_call: TRBV15; d_call: .; j_call: TRBJ1-2; clone_size: .; cdr3_nt: TGTGCCACCGGGGGGGGAAGAGGATATGGCTACACCTTC; cdr3_aa: CATGGGRGYGYTF
v_call: TRBV7-2; d_call: TRBD2; j_call: TRBJ2-1; clone_size: .; cdr3_nt: TGTGCCAGCAGCTTAGGTAGCGGGAGAGTCGACAATGAGCAGTTCTTC; cdr3_aa: CASSLGSGRVDNEQFF
v_call: TRBV5-1; d_call: TRBD2; j_call: TRBJ2-1; clone_size: .; cdr3_nt: TGCGCCAGCAGCTTCCTTAGCGGGCCCCCTTTCAATGAGCAGTTCTTC; cdr3_aa: CASSFLSGPPFNEQFF
v_call: TRBV5-4; d_call: .; j_call: TRBJ1-1; clone_size: .; cdr3_nt: TGTGCCAGCAGCTTTGGAATACGAGGCACTGAAGCTTTCTTT; cdr3_aa: CASSFGIRGTEAFF
v_call: TRBV5-5; d_call: .; j_call: TRBJ2-3; clone_size: .; cdr3_nt: TGTGCCAGCCGACGACAGGAGGTCACAGATACGCAGTATTTT; cdr3_aa: CASRRQEVTDTQYF
v_call: TRBV7-9; d_call: TRBD1; j_call: TRBJ1-2; clone_size: .; cdr3_nt: TGTGCCAGCAGGAGACAGGGTCATGGCTACACCTTC; cdr3_aa: CASRRQGHGYTF
v_call: TRBV5-4; d_call: TRBD2; j_call: TRBJ2-5; clone_size: few; cdr3_nt: TGTGCCAGCAGCATAGAAGCGGGAGTAGTAGGAGAGACCCAGTACTTC; cdr3_aa: CASSIEAGVVGETQYF
v_call: TRBV5-8; d_call: .; j_call: TRBJ1-5; clone_size: .; cdr3_nt: TGTGCCAGCAGCTTGGGAGCAGGGGACGGTCAGCCCCAGCATTTT; cdr3_aa: CASSLGAGDGQPQHF
v_call: TRBV5-1; d_call: TRBD1; j_call: TRBJ1-1; clone_size: .; cdr3_nt: TGCGCCAGCAAGGAACAGGGGGGTACGAACACTGAAGCTTTCTTT; cdr3_aa: CASKEQGGTNTEAFF
v_call: TRBV7-8; d_call: TRBD1; j_call: TRBJ2-7; clone_size: .; cdr3_nt: TGTGCCAGCAGCGCCAGGGGGATCTCCTACGAGCAGTACTTC; cdr3_aa: CASSARGISYEQYF
v_call: TRBV7-8; d_call: TRBD2; j_call: TRBJ2-3; clone_size: .; cdr3_nt: TGTGCCAGCAGCCCATGGAGCGGGGGGTCGACAGATACGCAGTATTTT; cdr3_aa: CASSPWSGGSTDTQYF
v_call: TRBV6-1; d_call: TRBD1; j_call: TRBJ1-1; clone_size: once; cdr3_nt: TGTGCCAGCAGTGGCAGGGGGGAAAGGGAAGCTTTCTTT; cdr3_aa: CASSGRGEREAFF
v_call: TRBV5-1; d_call: TRBD1; j_call: TRBJ1-1; clone_size: .; cdr3_nt: TGCGCCAGCAGCGGGACAGGGGCCCAAATGAACACTGAAGCTTTCTTT; cdr3_aa: CASSGTGAQMNTEAFF
v_call: TRBV27; d_call: .; j_call: TRBJ2-1; clone_size: .; cdr3_nt: TGTGCCAGCAGTCCCCAGAATGGCCACTACAATGAGCAGTTCTTC; cdr3_aa: CASSPQNGHYNEQFF